The 28 T cell receptor beta chains below come from one sample, sequenced in a study of blood T cells in healthy people across ages. A second PCR, run for about 7 to 11 cycles, used a sample-barcoded 5' primer plus a J-beta primer mix. TCRdb reprocessed the 5' RACE reads via MiXCR and lists one record per CDR3 protein. The sample carries about 930,000 distinct CDR3 sequences, about 27% recorded once. These data were also reused for a study on T cells of mothers and their children.

The sequenced sample consisted of blood. The receptors originated from a middle-aged woman in good health.

This clonotype was picked up a small number of times. CDR3 sequence: CASSRLAGQYNEQFF. The CDR3 DNA follows: TGTGCCAGCAGCCGGCTAGCGGGGCAGTACAATGAGCAGTTCTTC. The V call is TRBV11-2, the J call TRBJ2-1, with 9 nucleotides matching TRBD2. The CDR3 length is 15 residues. With V trimmed by 5 bases and J by 4 bases, 6 bases remained unmatched. Germline values: CDR1 SGHAT, CDR2 FQNNGV.

This clonotype was found many times. V usage is TRBV12-3 or TRBV12-4 and J usage is TRBJ1-2; D remains ambiguous. Trimming removed 7 bases at V and 6 bases at J, with 12 bases between. CDR3 size: 12 residues. The CDR3 protein is CASTKTVNGYTF. For the CDR3, the DNA is TGTGCCAGCACCAAGACGGTTAATGGCTACACCTTC.

Many counts were recorded for this clonotype. DNA of the CDR3: TGTGCCAGCAGCTCAGGGGTCCACACAGATACGCAGTATTTT. Translating gives CASSSGVHTDTQYF. The chain carries TRBV7-2 and TRBJ2-3, with D possibly matching TRBD1 (6 bases). Germline V gene data show CDR1 as SGHTA and CDR2 as FQGNSA. The CDR3 runs to 14 residues. V was trimmed by 4 bases and J by 2 bases, leaving 10 bases between them.

The chain has TRBV5-6 and TRBJ1-1, with TRBD1 as a possible D gene (5 bases). The length of the CDR3 is 14 residues. Trimming removed 3 bases at V and 5 bases at J, with 14 bases between. Germline V gene data show CDR1 as SGHDT and CDR2 as YYEEEE. CDR3 in amino acids: CASSWGVGRTEAFF. The DNA for the CDR3 is TGTGCCAGCAGCTGGGGGGTTGGAAGGACTGAAGCTTTCTTT.

The chain carries TRBV15 and TRBJ2-7; D is possibly TRBD1 (5 bases). The germline V gene encodes CDR1 LNHNV and CDR2 YYDKDF (reference sequence). V gave up 0 bases and J gave up 2 bases, with 14 bases separating them. This CDR3 spans 16 amino acids. CDR3: CATSRDIGAGTYEQYF. CDR3 bases: TGTGCCACCAGCAGAGATATTGGCGCAGGGACCTACGAGCAGTACTTC.

There are a few counts of this clonotype. The chain carries TRBV7-9 and TRBJ2-3; 11 bases line up with TRBD1. This CDR3 region has 16 residues. V lost 5 bases, J lost 3 bases, and 7 bases stayed unmatched. Looked up from germline, CDR1 is SEHNR and CDR2 is FQNEAQ (reference sequence). The CDR3 loop reads CASSPRTGGGTDTQYF. The CDR3 bases are TGTGCCAGCAGCCCAAGGACAGGGGGCGGGACAGATACGCAGTATTTT.

CDR3 residues: CASSFRTGKNGYTF. In DNA, the CDR3 is TGTGCCAGCAGCTTTCGGACAGGGAAGAATGGCTACACCTTC. The chain couples TRBV27 to TRBJ1-2; 8 nucleotides match TRBD1. CDR1 is MNHEY and CDR2 is SMNVEV in the germline V gene (reference sequence). The CDR3 runs to 14 residues. V was pared by 6 bases and J by 6 bases, with 9 bases of the junction left unmatched.

Only a few counts were recorded for this clonotype. This rearrangement joins TRBV6-5 to TRBJ1-2; possibly TRBD1 for D (5 bases). The CDR3 loop spans 17 amino acids. Germline V gene sequence: CDR1 MNHEY, CDR2 SVGAGI. Trimming took off 0 bases at V and 0 bases at J, with 14 bases between the two ends. CDR3 region: CASSYSKGTATNYGYTF. CDR3 nucleotide sequence: TGTGCCAGCAGTTACTCAAAAGGGACGGCAACTAACTATGGCTACACCTTC.

The chain combines TRBV12-3 or TRBV12-4 with TRBJ2-3; tentatively, D is TRBD1 or TRBD2 (5 bases each). CDR3 size: 14 residues. Deletions cut 6 bases from V and 4 bases from J, with 14 bases between. In nucleotides, the CDR3 is TGTGCCAGCAGACTCAGGGAGAGCGCAGATACGCAGTATTTT. This sequence encodes CASRLRESADTQYF.

The count of this clonotype is one. CDR3 protein: CASSIGQGANTGELFF. CDR3 sequence (DNA): TGTGCCAGCAGCATCGGACAGGGGGCGAACACCGGGGAGCTGTTTTTT. V is TRBV7-9 and J is TRBJ2-2, with 10 bases lining up with TRBD1. This CDR3 region has 16 residues. The V and J ends lost 5 bases and 0 bases, in that order; junction bases with no gene match: 3. Germline CDR1 reads SEHNR; CDR2 reads FQNEAQ (reference sequence). Full variable domain (remainder filled in from reference TRBV7-9 and TRBJ2-2): DTGVSQNPRHKITKRGQNVTFRCDPISEHNRLYWYRQTLGQGPEFLTYFQNEAQLEKSRLLSDRFSAERPKGSFSTLEIQRTEQGDSAMYLCASSIGQGANTGELFFGEGSRLTVL.

This clonotype came up a few times. The gene calls are TRBV20-1 and TRBJ1-2, with 9 bases lining up with TRBD1. V was pared by 6 bases and J by 0 bases, with 8 bases of the junction left unmatched. The length of the CDR3 is 15 residues. Germline CDR1 and CDR2: DFQATT and SNEGSKA (reference sequence). CDR3 amino acids: CSAADRGTANYGYTF. CDR3 bases: TGCAGTGCCGCGGACAGGGGAACGGCTAACTATGGCTACACCTTC.

This clonotype was detected only a few times. A much larger clone lies a single base off, so this may be a read error. The chain uses TRBV15 and TRBJ2-4; 8 bases agree with TRBD1. Germline loops: CDR1 LNHNV, CDR2 YYDKDF (reference sequence). The V and J ends lost 1 base and 8 bases, in that order; junction bases with no gene match: 4. The CDR3 is 14 amino acids. Written as DNA, the CDR3 is TGTGCCACCAGCAGAGGACAGGGGCAAGACATTCAGTACTTC. This encodes CATSRGQGQDIQYF.

This clonotype has just a few counts. J is TRBJ2-6 and V is TRBV5-1; 8 bases fit TRBD2. Germline loops: CDR1 SGHRS, CDR2 YFSETQ. The CDR3 sequence is 17 residues long. V lost 1 base to trimming and J lost 4 bases; unmatched junction nucleotides: 7. The CDR3 nucleotides read TGCGCCAGCAGCTTGATAACGGGGGGGAGCGGGGCCAACGTCCTGACTTTC. Residues: CASSLITGGSGANVLTF. Supplemented by reference TRBV5-1 and TRBJ2-6, the full variable domain reads KAGVTQTPRYLIKTRGQQVTLSCSPISGHRSVSWYQQTPGQGLQFLFEYFSETQRNKGNFPGRFSGRQFSNSRSEMNVSTLELGDSALYLCASSLITGGSGANVLTFGAGSRLTVL.

This clonotype was picked up many times. V is TRBV5-1 and J is TRBJ2-5; D is undetermined. The V gene lost 0 bases and the J gene lost 1 base, with 10 bases spanning the gap. This CDR3 has 15 residues. Germline loops: CDR1 SGHRS, CDR2 YFSETQ. The CDR3 loop is CASSLGGAGQETQYF. CDR3 in DNA: TGCGCCAGCAGCTTGGGTGGTGCTGGCCAAGAGACCCAGTACTTC.

In this sample, this clonotype turned up a few times. The chain employs TRBV9 and TRBJ2-1; D gene uncertain. V was trimmed by 0 bases and J by 8 bases, leaving 21 bases between them. Germline values: CDR1 SGDLS, CDR2 YYNGEE. This CDR3 has 17 amino acids. The CDR3 sequence: CASSVASSSRWVDEQFF. Written as DNA, the CDR3 is TGTGCCAGCAGCGTAGCGTCCAGCTCAAGGTGGGTGGATGAGCAGTTCTTC.

This clonotype was counted only a few times. V usage is TRBV20-1 and J usage is TRBJ1-1; D is possibly TRBD1 (5 bases). Between the trimmed V and J ends, which lost 2 bases and 1 base, there was a span of 11 bases. The V gene's germline CDR1 is DFQATT and CDR2 SNEGSKA (reference sequence). The CDR3 is made up of 14 amino acids. CDR3 sequence reads: CSARWTPRNTEAFF. The CDR3 DNA reads as TGCAGTGCTAGATGGACACCGCGGAACACTGAAGCTTTCTTT.

V and J are TRBV6-5 and TRBJ2-7; 11 bases are a match to TRBD1. The ends lost 1 base at V and 4 bases at J; junction bases unmatched: 9. Germline V gene data show CDR1 as MNHEY and CDR2 as SVGAGI. The CDR3 covers 17 residues. DNA for the CDR3: TGTGCCAGCAGTTACTGGGGCGGGGGACAGGGGGGGTACGAGCAGTACTTC. Its translation is CASSYWGGGQGGYEQYF.

V gene TRBV7-2 combines with J gene TRBJ1-1; D ambiguous. Trimming stripped 6 bases from V and 3 bases from J, with 17 bases between. Per the germline V gene, CDR1 is SGHTA and CDR2 is FQGNSA. CDR3 size: 15 residues. The CDR3 bases are TGTGCCAGCAGGTTAATAACGGGAGCGTACACTGAAGCTTTCTTT. This translates into CASRLITGAYTEAFF.

The DNA of the CDR3 is TGTGCCAGCTCACCAGTACAGGAACTCGAGACCCAGTACTTC. Translating gives CASSPVQELETQYF. This chain uses TRBV18 with TRBJ2-5; D is perhaps TRBD1 (5 bases). V was clipped by 2 bases and J by 5 bases, with 12 bases between them. The CDR3 consists of 14 residues. Per the germline V gene, CDR1 is KGHSH and CDR2 is LQKENI.

The chain recombines TRBV29-1 with TRBJ1-1; a possible D gene is TRBD1 (5 bases). The germline gives CDR1 SQVTM, CDR2 ANQGSEA. This CDR3 region has 14 residues. V gave up 7 bases and J gave up 1 base, with 16 bases separating them. As DNA, the CDR3 is TGCAGCGCCCGGACAAATATAGGGAACACTGAAGCTTTCTTT. Its protein product is CSARTNIGNTEAFF.

The rearrangement joins TRBV10-3 to TRBJ2-5, with D uncertain. Germline values: CDR1 ENHRY, CDR2 SYGVKD. This CDR3 is built from 15 residues. V dropped 3 bases and J dropped 4 bases, with 15 bases sitting between them. The CDR3 here is CAISETKVAGETQYF. DNA of the CDR3: TGTGCCATCAGTGAAACGAAGGTAGCAGGAGAGACCCAGTACTTC.

In this sample, this clonotype turned up a few times. This chain links TRBV4-2 with TRBJ1-4; no reliable D call. From germline, CDR1 is LGHNA and CDR2 YNFKEQ. The CDR3 is made up of 17 amino acids. V lost 2 bases and J 1 base, leaving 14 bases between the germline ends. CDR3 region: CASSQQANHRTNEKLFF. The CDR3, as DNA: TGTGCCAGCAGCCAACAAGCAAACCACCGAACTAATGAAAAACTGTTTTTT.

In its sample, this clonotype was seen many times. The chain combines TRBV28 with TRBJ2-1, with unresolved D. The CDR3 length is 14 residues. The V and J ends lost 2 bases and 2 bases respectively, with 7 bases between them. Germline CDR1 reads MDHEN; CDR2 reads SYDVKM. CDR3 amino acids: CASSLRDTYNEQFF. CDR3 DNA sequence: TGTGCCAGCAGTTTAAGGGATACCTACAATGAGCAGTTCTTC.

This clonotype occurred a few times. This sequence joins TRBV3-1 and TRBJ2-5, with D perhaps being TRBD1 or TRBD2 (5 bases each). Germline CDR1 and CDR2: LGHDT and YNNKEL (reference sequence). Trimming cost V 1 base and J 5 bases, with 17 bases left between them. This CDR3 region has 16 residues. The CDR3 nucleotides are TGTGCCAGCAGCCAAGGGGGCCAGCTGGGAGTGGAGACCCAGTACTTC. As protein: CASSQGGQLGVETQYF.

V usage is TRBV5-6 and J usage is TRBJ1-5; TRBD1 agrees at 8 bases. The germline CDR1 and CDR2 sequences are SGHDT and YYEEEE. The CDR3 has 15 residues. V was clipped by 1 base and J by 6 bases; unmatched bases: 6. DNA of the CDR3: TGTGCCAGCAGCTTGATGACAGGGGAAAGTCAGCCCCAGCATTTT. Translated: CASSLMTGESQPQHF.

The chain combines TRBV29-1 with TRBJ2-4; 16 nucleotides line up with TRBD2. Germline V lookup: CDR1 SQVTM, CDR2 ANQGSEA. The CDR3 is 15 amino acids. The ends lost 5 bases at V and 6 bases at J; junction bases unmatched: 4. The CDR3 DNA follows: TGCAGCGTTCCGGGACTAGCGGGGGGGCGAAACATTCAGTACTTC. Translated, it gives CSVPGLAGGRNIQYF.

With respect to this clonotype: A much larger clone is a single base away; this may be a read error. This rearrangement joins TRBV19 to TRBJ2-4; 8 bases are a match to TRBD1. With V trimmed by 8 bases and J by 5 bases, 14 bases remained unmatched. The CDR3 runs to 16 residues. The V gene's germline CDR1 is LNHDA and CDR2 SQIVND (reference sequence). The CDR3 DNA reads as TGTGCCAGTCATCGGGGCCTGGACAGGGCCCAAAACATTCAGTACTTC. Translating it yields CASHRGLDRAQNIQYF.

The sample holds many counts of this clonotype. The chain combines TRBV29-1 with TRBJ2-1, with TRBD1 matching 9 bases. This CDR3 contains 12 residues. In germline, CDR1 is SQVTM, CDR2 ANQGSEA. The trim removed 7 bases at V and 9 bases at J, leaving 7 bases unmatched. The DNA of the CDR3 is TGCAGCGACCTTGACAGGGGGATTGAGCAGTTCTTC. Amino acid sequence: CSDLDRGIEQFF.